Listed here is a single TCR beta chain. Its target is unknown. In the original workflow: Filtering differed because ImmunoSEQ produced junction-only sequences that carried no quality scores. Sequencing was performed with immunoSEQ multiplex PCR; in TCRdb, only in-frame clones are kept and a portion is missing. V and J calls and clone size are given by that table; D and trimming were obtained from the DNA. The data hold 2 million to 2.5 million clones, with approximately 93% observed a single time. The entry originates in a study of shared clonotypes between healthy human individuals. Study-wide results and limits: Naive subsets tended to show greater estimated richness than memory subsets. Only a few donors were included, so the genetic and exposure-history diversity represented was limited. Naive CD4 clonotypes were shared across several donors at about 5%.

The TCR comes from a man aged 18 to 29 in good health. Some clones in this sample may be carry-over from other donors' samples. Sequenced: naive CD4+ T cells from PBMCs. Documented subset: CD45RA+ positively selected.

Here the CDR3 DNA reads TGTGCCAGCAGGGCGTATTACAGGGGGAGACGGGCGTATGGCTACACCTTC. Translating it yields CASRAYYRGRRAYGYTF. The chain recombines TRBV28 with TRBJ1-2, with 8 bases matching TRBD1. The CDR3 length is 17 residues. CDR1 and CDR2 (germline): MDHEN, SYDVKM. Trimming took 6 bases from V and 5 from J; bases not matched to a gene: 17.